This TCR beta chain was documented in a study of T cell changes during pregnancy in multiple sclerosis. The V gene end was trimmed by 8 bases and the J gene end by 0 bases; junction bases not matched to a gene: 5. Germline CDR1 is LGHNA and CDR2 is YNFKEQ. CDR3 length: 15 residues. Only in-frame clones appear in the TCRdb table, and some are missing; sequencing was by immunoSEQ multiplex PCR. The table has approximately 70,000 clones, 92% seen once. The sample in question was peripheral blood, obtained in the second trimester of pregnancy. The sequence derives from a female donor in good health, enrolled as a control in a pregnancy study. The rearrangement joins TRBV4-2 to TRBJ2-7; 12 bases are shared with TRBD2. The DNA for the CDR3 is TGTGCCAGCGGGACTAGCGGGTCGGTCTCCTACGAGCAGTACTTC. Amino acid sequence: CASGTSGSVSYEQYF.